This T cell receptor (beta chain) was sequenced during a study of shared clonotypes between healthy human individuals. Study-level background: Three CD4 naive, three CD4 memory, two CD8 naive and one CD8 memory plate were used per donor. Broader study findings: Naive CD4 clonotypes were shared across a handful of donors at roughly 5%.

Trimming removed 2 bases from V and 8 bases from J, with 15 bases in between. The CDR3 spans 15 residues. Looked up from germline, CDR1 is SNHLY and CDR2 is FYNNEI. From CD4+ cells came CD45RA+ naive and CD45RA-negative memory subsets. The method was immunoSEQ multiplex PCR; TCRdb's version includes in-frame clones alone and lacks a portion of them. The data contain over 700,000 clones, over 60% of them singletons. About this clone itself: Its antigen is not identified.

Sequenced: memory CD4+ T cells sorted from blood. Subset noted: CD45RA-negative fraction. This TCR derives from a young woman in good health. The chain recombines TRBV2 with TRBJ1-4; no clear D gene. This CDR3 reads CASSEIGGLGEKLFF. The CDR3 nucleotides are TGTGCCAGCAGTGAAATAGGAGGACTCGGGGAAAAACTGTTTTTT.